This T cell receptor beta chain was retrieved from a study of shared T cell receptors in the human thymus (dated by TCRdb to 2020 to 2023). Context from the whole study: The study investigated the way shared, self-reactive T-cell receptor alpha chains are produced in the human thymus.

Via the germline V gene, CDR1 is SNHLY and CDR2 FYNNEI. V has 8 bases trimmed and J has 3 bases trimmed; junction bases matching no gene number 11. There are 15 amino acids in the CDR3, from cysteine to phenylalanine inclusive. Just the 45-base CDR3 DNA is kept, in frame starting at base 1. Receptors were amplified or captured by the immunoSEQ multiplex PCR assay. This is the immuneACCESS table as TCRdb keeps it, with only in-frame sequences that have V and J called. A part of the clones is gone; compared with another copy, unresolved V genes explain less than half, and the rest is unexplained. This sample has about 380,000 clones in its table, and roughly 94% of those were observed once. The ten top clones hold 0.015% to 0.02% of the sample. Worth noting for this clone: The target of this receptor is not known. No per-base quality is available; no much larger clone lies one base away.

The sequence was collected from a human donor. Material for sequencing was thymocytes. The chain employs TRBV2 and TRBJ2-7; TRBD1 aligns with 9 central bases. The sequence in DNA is TGTGCCAGCGTCCTCCGGAGGACAGGGGACTACGAGCAGTACTTC. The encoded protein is CASVLRRTGDYEQYF. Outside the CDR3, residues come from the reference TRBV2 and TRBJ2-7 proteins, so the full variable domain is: EPEVTQTPSHQVTQMGQEVILRCVPISNHLYFYWYRQILGQKVEFLVSFYNNEISEKSEIFDDQFSVERPDGSNFTLKIRSTKLEDSAMYFCASVLRRTGDYEQYFGPGTRLTVT.